This T cell receptor (beta chain) emerged from a study of T cell responses to AZD1222 COVID-19 vaccine. Germline CDR1 MRHNA, CDR2 SNTAGT. Trimming at V came to 0 bases and at J to 0 bases, leaving 4 bases not matched to a gene. CDR3 length equals 19 residues. About this clone itself: Its antigen is undetermined.

Points from the study as a whole: Spike-specific TCR breadth rose after two AZD1222 doses, and depth rose as well.

The data were produced by immunoSEQ multiplex PCR, yet TCRdb's version contains in-frame clones alone and is incomplete. Of some 180,000 clones in the sample, about 93% were seen once. V gene TRBV6-4 combines with J gene TRBJ2-5, with 16 bases identical to TRBD2. This receptor was taken from an adult who received the AZD1222 COVID-19 vaccine. The sequencing here drew on peripheral blood, taken 28 days after the second AZD1222 dose. CDR3: CASSDSGTSGRVYQETQYF. CDR3 in DNA: TGTGCCAGCAGTGACTCGGGGACTAGCGGGAGGGTGTACCAAGAGACCCAGTACTTC.